This entry features one TCR beta chain sequence. Antigen: not known. This sample was taken from a study of T cell responses to AZD1222 COVID-19 vaccine. Using immunoSEQ multiplex PCR, the repertoire was profiled, and TCRdb retains in-frame clones only, with some absent. The sample lists about 170,000 clones, 75% to 90% seen once, with 3.5% to 5.5% in the top ten. Study-wide points: The repertoires were collected only after the peak T cell response. Donors in the cohort were predominantly white British and more often female, and clonal diversity was possibly underestimated. Unmutated variant regions are reportedly the target of nearly half of TCRs that are spike-specific.

Per the germline V gene, CDR1 is ENHRY and CDR2 is SYGVKD. The CDR3 consists of 14 residues. Trimming took 6 bases from V and 2 from J, leaving 14 bases between them. J is TRBJ2-7 and V is TRBV10-3; D ambiguous. The sample consisted of peripheral blood, taken 28 days after the second dose of the MenACWY control vaccine. This receptor was taken from an adult who received the MenACWY meningococcal vaccine as a control. The CDR3: CAISLRTETYEQYF. The CDR3, as DNA: TGTGCCATCAGCCTCCGGACGGAGACCTACGAGCAGTACTTC.